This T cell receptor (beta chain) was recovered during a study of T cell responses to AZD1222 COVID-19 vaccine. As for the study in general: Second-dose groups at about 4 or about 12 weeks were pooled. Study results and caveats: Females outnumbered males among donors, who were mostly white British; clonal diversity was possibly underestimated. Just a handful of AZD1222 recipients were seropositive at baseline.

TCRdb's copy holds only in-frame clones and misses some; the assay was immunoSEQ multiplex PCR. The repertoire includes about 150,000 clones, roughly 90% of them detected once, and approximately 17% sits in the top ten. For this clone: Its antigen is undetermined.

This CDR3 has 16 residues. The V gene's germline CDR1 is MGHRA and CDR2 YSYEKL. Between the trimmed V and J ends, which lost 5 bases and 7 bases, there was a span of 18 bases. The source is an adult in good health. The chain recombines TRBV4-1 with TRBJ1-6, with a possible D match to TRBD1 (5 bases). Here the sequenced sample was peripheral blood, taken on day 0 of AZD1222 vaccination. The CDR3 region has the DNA TGCGCCAGCAGCGCGCCCGGGACTAGCCAAAATTCACCCCTCCACTTT. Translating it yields CASSAPGTSQNSPLHF.